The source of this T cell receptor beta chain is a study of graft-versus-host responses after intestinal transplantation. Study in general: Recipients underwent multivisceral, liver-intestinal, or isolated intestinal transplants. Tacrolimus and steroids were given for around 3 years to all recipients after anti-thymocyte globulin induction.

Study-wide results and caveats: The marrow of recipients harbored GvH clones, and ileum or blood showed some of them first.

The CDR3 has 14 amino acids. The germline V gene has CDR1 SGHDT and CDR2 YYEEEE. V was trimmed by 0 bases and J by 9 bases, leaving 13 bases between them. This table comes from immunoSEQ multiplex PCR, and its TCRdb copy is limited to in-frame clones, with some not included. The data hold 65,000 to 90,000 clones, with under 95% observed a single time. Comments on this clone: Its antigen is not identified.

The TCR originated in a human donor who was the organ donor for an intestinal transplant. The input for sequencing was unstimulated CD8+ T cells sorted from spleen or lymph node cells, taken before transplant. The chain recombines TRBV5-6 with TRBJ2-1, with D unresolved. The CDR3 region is CASSLGIYEVEQFF. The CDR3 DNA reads TGTGCCAGCAGCTTGGGCATTTACGAAGTTGAGCAGTTCTTC.